The entry that follows covers one T cell receptor beta chain sequence. This clone appeared once. The antigen it recognizes is unknown. Per-base quality was not reported, and no clone a single base away is much larger than it. Library preparation used the immunoSEQ multiplex PCR assay. The multiplex PCR relied on a mix of 60 forward primers for TCR Vbeta segments and 13 reverse primers for TCR Jbeta segments. The CDR3 region of rearranged TCR beta genes was amplified from genomic DNA by a multiplex PCR assay. The amplified TCR beta libraries were sequenced on the Illumina HiSeq System as 87-base-pair reads. Turning to the authors' computational methods: In a later analysis, approximately 74 million unique TCR beta chains were counted across the roughly 610 repertoires, and around 11 million of these chains were shared by at least two donors. To remove PCR and sequencing errors, raw reads were error-corrected and collapsed into unique sequences using a nearest-neighbor algorithm that merged closely related sequences. Alignment of CDR3 sequences to IMGT reference sequences was used to assign V, D and J gene segments. For a sequence to be retained, a match of at least six nucleotides to both a V gene segment and a J gene segment was required. A rearrangement counted as productive if the CDR3 had no stop codons and remained in frame with V and J, and every other rearrangement counted as non-productive. CDR3 was defined according to IMGT convention as the region running from the second conserved V-encoded cysteine to the conserved J-encoded phenylalanine. In an earlier analysis of more than 550 of the donors, sequences lacking an unambiguous match to a single V gene segment were excluded. An earlier analysis of a few hundred of the donors called V segments functional above 56.7% productive rearrangements and segregating when the between-donor standard deviation exceeded 5%. To diagnose cytomegalovirus status from the catalog of TCR beta chain sequences, a statistical classification framework was built. In a later analysis, TCR nucleotide sequences were compared against IMGT/GENE-DB human TR gene sequences so that V and J genes could be assigned. A later analysis assigned CDR3 sequences and most-parsimonious VDJ recombination scenarios with the TCRdist pipeline. In a later analysis, each TCR beta chain was defined by its CDR3 amino acid sequence together with its V-gene family, and reads lacking a unique V-gene family were excluded. A later analysis removed roughly 590 highly shared, low-generation-probability nucleotide sequences to deal with suspected cross-contamination and a sequencing artifact. For each public chain, a later analysis derived a clonal expansion index from normalized ranks of inferred template counts within each repertoire. Generation probabilities in a later analysis came from a VDJ recombination model fitted to out-of-frame rearrangements, and those results were checked against IGoR. In a later analysis, TCR-TCR, TCR-HLA and TCR-CMV co-occurrence was scored with hypergeometric tests, and a repertoire-size bias correction was applied to TCR pairs. In a later analysis, false discovery rates were estimated by permuting HLA or CMV assignments 20 times. In a later analysis, co-occurring TCRs were grouped using DBSCAN, and TCRdist sequence similarity was added for clustering within HLA-allele-positive subsets. For co-occurrence clustering, repertoires with fewer than 30,000 or more than 120,000 public chains were excluded, along with four to six repertoires with anomalous nucleotide sharing. TCRdb retrieved this table from immuneACCESS and kept in-frame rearrangements only. Not all clones are present; in checked studies, unresolved V genes account for under half, and no reason is known for the remainder. The V and J calls and the clone size are those of that table, but D and trimming were determined from the DNA. In this sample the table shows 130,000 or so clones, approximately 74% of which occur a single time. In total, the top ten clones hold approximately 7% of the sample.

The cohort comprised 670 or so healthy bone marrow donors. All cohort members were sampled while nominally healthy, although unrecorded immune exposures were likely present. The donor tested CMV seropositive and was one of the 289 seropositive cohort members. A peripheral blood sample was provided by each donor, and peripheral blood mononuclear cells were used for TCR beta sequencing. Genomic DNA was extracted from the blood cell samples with the Qiagen DNeasy Blood Extraction Kit. The data are from a study of cytomegalovirus exposure and HLA in healthy donors (dated by TCRdb to the late 2010s). For the wider study: An earlier analysis of several hundred of the donors reported around 280 Gb of sequence data and 117 million unique TCR beta sequences obtained from 180 million or so T cells. A later genetic analysis took genome-wide SNP genotypes for about 55% of the 666 donors and used that subset as a discovery cohort. Across under 500 genotyped donors of the cohort, an average of 235,054 unique TCR beta nucleotide sequences per donor were sequenced, and roughly 20% of those sequences were non-productive. High-throughput TCR immunosequencing, statistical association of individual TCRs with disease status, and machine learning were combined to predict cytomegalovirus infection status. HLA typing covered class I and class II loci at four-digit resolution. Alongside the repertoire data, information on donor age, sex, ethnicity and CMV serostatus was compiled. The study profiled the T cell repertoires of 500 to 800 subjects by immunosequencing and related them to cytomegalovirus serostatus. Typing coverage varied by locus: roughly 620-640 donors for A, B, C, DRB1 and DQB1; roughly 510 for DQA1; 600 to 610 for DPA1; roughly 450 for DPB1. In addition to the first cohort of hundreds of subjects, a separate validation cohort of approximately 130 different subjects was used. About five DR-DQ haplotypes were treated as single units for association and clustering because of strong linkage in the cohort. Approximately 310 gigabases of sequencing data and roughly 90 million unique TCR sequences were included in an early release covering roughly 600 HLA-typed donors. In an earlier analysis of 587 of the donors, high-throughput TCR beta sequencing was used to judge whether each TCR beta V gene segment behaved as functional or pseudogenic. The study aimed to test whether cataloging public T cell receptors could reveal signatures of past pathogen exposure. Every discovery cohort repertoire had been produced on one sequencing platform. In a later analysis, previously published TCR beta repertoires from several hundred donors were re-analyzed and high-resolution HLA genotyping was added so that TCR occurrence patterns could be studied. The genetic ancestry cluster associated with self-reported Caucasian donors included approximately 85% of the 398 genotyped donors. The later analysis used no new phenotypic data to find candidate immune exposures, relying instead on TCR beta sequences and their occurrence across donors. Overall study results and their limits: The classifier was reported to diagnose cytomegalovirus status with high specificity and sensitivity in both the original cohort and the validation cohort. Most TCR sequences were observed very rarely across donors, whereas some public TCRs were present in many individuals. A later analysis found that most CMV-associated TCR beta chains appeared HLA-restricted, with HLA associations seemingly driven largely by CMV exposure. The only immune exposure information available for the cohort was CMV serostatus. The cohort was sequenced for TCR beta chains only, and without alpha or paired-chain data the features that could be detected were limited. At a false discovery rate of 0.05, a later analysis linked under 20,000 TCR beta sequences to specific HLA alleles. Compared with the approximately 720-donor mean, donors in an Asian-associated ancestry cluster had fewer N-insertions in productive TCRs, according to a later genetic analysis. A further reported finding was that TCR beta sequences accurately predicted the HLA-A and HLA-B alleles for most subjects in the first cohort. A few of the identified cytomegalovirus-associated TCR beta chains were confirmed in vitro to be specific for cytomegalovirus antigens. Sequencing depth was assumed to be roughly uniform across donors in the presence/absence analyses, though that assumption may not hold. Linkage disequilibrium might explain the correlated functional status among segregating V segments, but an unknown experimental factor could not be ruled out. In an earlier analysis of fewer than 700 of the donors, most TCR beta V segments appeared in productive rearrangements about 87% or about 30% of the time, broadly matching IMGT annotations. The sequencing pipeline was judged likely to have produced a cluster of highly shared sequence variants as a technical artifact. Because HLA typing was unavailable for some donors at each locus, only the typed subset was used in association tests. Some IMGT-functional V segments, including TRBV6-2 and TRBV6-3, could not be distinguished by the 87-base-pair reads and were therefore excluded. In a later analysis, HLA-associated TCR beta chains were found to be more clonally expanded and to have lower generation probabilities than equally common non-associated chains. In a later genetic analysis, a missense DCLRE1C variant was associated with V-gene and J-gene trimming of TCR beta chains, and the association was replicated in an independent cohort. Several of the top co-occurrence clusters appeared to be linked to parvovirus B19, influenza, CMV and Epstein-Barr virus, according to a later analysis. In a later analysis, the rate of TCR association differed among HLA loci, with DRB1 alleles having the most associated TCRs and HLA-C alleles having the fewest. The authors suggested that the approach could potentially be generalized to other disease states and immunological phenotypes. Because counts were too low, about 18 rarely observed V segments, including chromosome 9 orphons, were excluded from the earlier analysis of roughly 580 of the donors. When HLA alleles, especially DR and DQ, strongly co-occurred, attributing TCR associations to individual alleles was difficult. In the study, some 180 TCR beta chains were listed as associated with cytomegalovirus.

The CDR3 sequence holds 14 residues, the cysteine and phenylalanine included. This entry keeps only the CDR3 DNA: 42 bases, framed from base 1. CDR1 and CDR2 are read off the germline V gene (reference sequence) as SEHNR and FQNEAQ. V drops 5 bases and J drops 3 bases, leaving 12 bases in between. The sequencing sample was made of PBMCs. The source is a man aged 35 to 55 in good health and CMV-seropositive. The chain couples TRBV7-9 to TRBJ2-3; TRBD1 might be the D gene, on 6 matching bases. Here is the DNA: TGTGCCAGCAGCCGAAATCAGGGGACAGATACGCAGTATTTT. The encoded protein is CASSRNQGTDTQYF.